This T cell receptor (beta chain) was observed in a study of T cell changes during pregnancy in multiple sclerosis. The CDR3 is made up of 15 amino acids. Germline lookup yields CDR1 SQVTM and CDR2 ANQGSEA. The trim removed 7 bases at V and 6 bases at J, leaving 13 bases unmatched. Only in-frame clones appear in the TCRdb table, and some are missing; sequencing was by immunoSEQ multiplex PCR. The repertoire holds roughly 46,000 clones, with about 92% as singletons. In this sample, this clone turned up a few times. This sequence joins TRBV29-1 and TRBJ2-3, with 10 positions matching TRBD1. The input for sequencing was peripheral blood, taken in the third trimester of pregnancy. This sequence originates from a female donor with multiple sclerosis, enrolled in a pregnancy study. Written as DNA, the CDR3 is TGCAGCGGGGACAGGGGAAAGGCTGGCTCGGATACGCAGTATTTT. It translates to CSGDRGKAGSDTQYF.